The entry that follows covers one T cell receptor beta chain sequence. This entry is derived from a study of shared clonotypes between healthy human individuals. Study details: Each donor had three CD4 naive, three CD4 memory, two CD8 naive and one CD8 memory plate.

Selected positively for CCR7 and CD45RO-negative, naive CD8 cells excluded terminally differentiated effector memory CD45RA+ cells. Those who donated, Caucasian adults without exception, all lived in Nashville, Tennessee. Profiled with immunoSEQ multiplex PCR; TCRdb holds only in-frame clones, not every one. The sample has some 1,900,000 clones, just under 95% seen once. With 4 bases clipped from V and 9 bases from J, the junction kept 17 bases outside the gene matches. The germline V gene encodes CDR1 SGHDT and CDR2 YYEEEE. The CDR3 is 16 amino acids. The specimen sequenced was naive CD8+ T cells sorted from blood. This TCR was sampled from a man in his late teens or twenties in good health. The chain has TRBV5-6 and TRBJ2-7; 9 nucleotides line up with TRBD2. CDR3 coding DNA: TGTGCCAGCAGCCCGGGAGTAGCGGGAGATGTTGTGGGGCAGTACTTC. This gives the protein CASSPGVAGDVVGQYF.